This TCR beta chain was identified in a study of multiple sclerosis patients with progressive multifocal leukoencephalopathy. Time point described: before natalizumab initiation. T0 refers to blood drawn before natalizumab was first infused. The germline gives CDR1 SGHNT, CDR2 YENEEA. This CDR3 region has 15 residues. Trimming removed 5 bases at V and 4 bases at J, with 15 bases between. Sequencing was performed with immunoSEQ multiplex PCR; in TCRdb, only in-frame clones are kept and a portion is missing. The data hold 25,000 to 35,000 clones, with 80% to 95% observed a single time. Sequencing used PBMCs. The chain links TRBV11-3 to TRBJ1-5, with unresolved D. The clonotype was recovered from a man aged 25-45 years with multiple sclerosis. The DNA for the CDR3 is TGTGCCAGCAGCCGTACTGGGAGGCTTAATCAGCCCCAGCATTTT. Translated, it gives CASSRTGRLNQPQHF.